Below, 14 T cell receptor beta chains from the same sample are listed, as sequenced in a study of blood T cell repertoires in COVID-19. Sequencing was performed with immunoSEQ multiplex PCR; in TCRdb, only in-frame clones are kept and a portion is missing. Among 75,000 to 90,000 clones, approximately 89% were seen once, and the ten largest hold roughly 10%. Sample: peripheral blood. The receptors come from a man at least 80 years old with acute or convalescent COVID-19.

This clone was counted a few times. Without the conserved terminal phenylalanine or tryptophan, this CDR3 likely stems from a read error. No DNA is shown, since the ends of the CDR3 on it are uncertain; the CDR3 is the one TCRdb lists. Here the CDR3 reads CASSLRDRQAHPG. The chain couples TRBV5-8 to TRBJ1-1; TRBD1, as called in the table, went unchecked against the DNA. Germline lookup yields CDR1 SGHTS and CDR2 YDEGEE. The CDR3 totals 13 residues, both ends included.

V and J are TRBV6-5 and TRBJ1-4; tentative D call: TRBD1 (6 bases). This CDR3 spans 14 amino acids. CDR1 MNHEY and CDR2 SVGAGI come from the germline V gene. V was pared by 6 bases and J by 6 bases, with 14 bases between. CDR3 sequence: CASSVQGIHEKLFF. The CDR3 DNA reads TGTGCCAGCAGCGTTCAGGGGATTCATGAAAAACTGTTTTTT.

CDR3 sequence (DNA): TGTGCCAGTAGTATGGGCGAAAGGACTTCGCCTACGCAGTATTTT. It encodes CASSMGERTSPTQYF. This sequence joins TRBV19 and TRBJ2-3; TRBD2 is a possible D gene (5 bases). V was trimmed by 3 bases and J by 8 bases, leaving 18 bases between them. Germline assignment: CDR1 LNHDA and CDR2 SQIVND (reference sequence). The CDR3 length is 15 residues.

The chain recombines TRBV23-1 with TRBJ2-7, with TRBD1 identical over 7 bases. TRBV23-1 is treated as an ORF (open reading frame) with a function not yet certain. The CDR3 spans 17 residues. With 4 bases clipped from V and 3 bases from J, the junction kept 15 bases outside the gene matches. This CDR3 reads CASSPRTGFFNFYEQYF. The CDR3 nucleotides read TGCGCCAGCAGTCCGAGGACAGGATTCTTTAATTTCTACGAGCAGTACTTC.

J is TRBJ1-2 and V is TRBV15; 10 positions agree with TRBD1. The germline gives CDR1 LNHNV, CDR2 YYDKDF (reference sequence). With V trimmed by 3 bases and J by 2 bases, 0 bases remained unmatched. CDR3 size: 14 residues. In nucleotides, the CDR3 is TGTGCCACCAGCAGGGGACAGGGGAACTATGGCTACACCTTC. This translates into CATSRGQGNYGYTF.

This sequence joins TRBV28 and TRBJ2-7, with a possible D match to TRBD1 (5 bases). Germline lookup yields CDR1 MDHEN and CDR2 SYDVKM. Trimming left V 8 bases short and J 4 bases short, with 12 bases between. CDR3 length: 12 residues. Written as DNA, the CDR3 is TGTGCCAGCGGGGCTCAGAGGTACGAGCAGTACTTC. It codes for CASGAQRYEQYF.

The V and J genes are TRBV18 and TRBJ1-6; D is perhaps TRBD1 (5 bases). The CDR3 has 14 residues. CDR1 is KGHSH and CDR2 is LQKENI in the germline V gene. Between the trimmed V and J ends, which lost 2 bases and 7 bases, there was a span of 9 bases. CDR3 loop: CASSPRQTNSPLHF. The CDR3 bases are TGTGCCAGCTCACCAAGACAGACCAATTCACCCCTCCACTTT.

The V and J genes are TRBV18 and TRBJ2-1, with 9 bases aligning to TRBD2. The germline V gene has CDR1 KGHSH and CDR2 LQKENI. J lost 12 bases, V lost 3 bases, and 3 bases had no gene match. The CDR3 is 12 residues long. CDR3 loop: CASSPAGGPQFF. Written as DNA, the CDR3 is TGTGCCAGCTCACCCGCGGGAGGGCCGCAGTTCTTC.

CDR3 nucleotides: TGTGCCAGCAGCTTAGCGGAGAAGGGAGGAGGGTCACCCCTCCACTTT. It yields the protein CASSLAEKGGGSPLHF. The chain recombines TRBV7-8 with TRBJ1-6; D uncertain. The V end lost 0 bases, the J end lost 10 bases, and 16 bases lay between the germline ends. Per germline, CDR1 SGHVS and CDR2 FQNEAQ. The length of the CDR3 is 16 residues. The entire variable domain, with the rest obtained from reference TRBV7-8 and TRBJ1-6, is as follows: GAGVSQSPRYKVAKRGQDVALRCDPISGHVSLFWYQQALGQGPEFLTYFQNEAQLDKSGLPSDRFFAERPEGSVSTLKIQRTQQEDSAVYLCASSLAEKGGGSPLHFGNGTRLTVT.

The CDR3 loop is CASITYNEQFF. The CDR3 region has the DNA TGTGCCAGTATTACCTACAATGAGCAGTTCTTC. The chain carries TRBV19 and TRBJ2-1; no firm D call. Trimming took 7 bases from V and 2 from J, leaving 3 bases between them. CDR1 is LNHDA, CDR2 SQIVND, per germline (reference sequence). CDR3 length: 11 amino acids.

J is TRBJ1-3 and V is TRBV6-5, with D unclear. The CDR3 is 13 residues long. V shed 11 bases and J shed 0 bases, with 11 bases lying between them. CDR1 MNHEY and CDR2 SVGAGI come from the germline V gene. CDR3 DNA sequence: TGTGCCGGCGGAAGAAACTCTGGAAACACCATATATTTT. Translating gives CAGGRNSGNTIYF.

The V gene is TRBV7-3, the J gene TRBJ2-1; 7 bases are shared with TRBD1. V was pared by 5 bases and J by 2 bases, with 3 bases of the junction left unmatched. CDR1 is SGHTA, CDR2 FQGTGA, per germline. The CDR3 consists of 14 residues. The CDR3 nucleotides read TGTGCCAGCAGCACAGGGGTCGCCTACAATGAGCAGTTCTTC. Translated, it gives CASSTGVAYNEQFF.

The V call is TRBV5-1, the J call TRBJ2-7; TRBD2 is a possible D gene (6 bases). Germline lookup yields CDR1 SGHRS and CDR2 YFSETQ. This CDR3 is 14 amino acids long. The germline V and J ends were trimmed by 0 bases and 4 bases, with 11 bases remaining between them. The CDR3 protein is CASSLAGTSYEQYF. The DNA for the CDR3 is TGCGCCAGCAGCTTGGCCGGGACTTCATACGAGCAGTACTTC.

This rearrangement joins TRBV6-5 to TRBJ1-1; the D is unclear. Germline CDR1 reads MNHEY; CDR2 reads SVGAGI. The CDR3 contains 13 residues. The V and J ends lost 4 bases and 4 bases respectively, with 10 bases between them. CDR3 sequence (DNA): TGTGCCAGCAGTTTGGGTGGCGGCACTGAAGCTTTCTTT. This translates into CASSLGGGTEAFF.